These T cell receptor beta chains were read from a single sample in a study of blood T cell repertoires in COVID-19. Profiling relied on immunoSEQ multiplex PCR, and the TCRdb table lists in-frame clones only, not all of them. This table holds hundreds of thousands of clones, around four fifths found once. The sample was peripheral blood. These receptors originate from a woman older than 75 with active or convalescent COVID-19. CDR3s include the opening cysteine and the closing phenylalanine or tryptophan. A D gene is named only where the DNA matches it firmly. A clone size is listed for some rows: how often the clone was seen (once, few, many), or a class if it is expanded.

V gene	D gene	clone size	CDR3 length	J gene	CDR3 DNA	CDR3 protein
TRBV24-1	-	-	16	TRBJ2-3	TGTGCCACCAGTGATTGGCAGGGGTCATCAACAGATACGCAGTATTTT	CATSDWQGSSTDTQYF
TRBV12-3/TRBV12-4	TRBD2	-	13	TRBJ2-7	TGTGCCAGCAGTTTAACTAGCGAGTACGAGCAGTACTTC	CASSLTSEYEQYF
TRBV6-2/TRBV6-3	-	-	14	TRBJ2-1	TGTGCCAGCAGTTTTGAGCGGCCCTACAATGAGCAGTTCTTC	CASSFERPYNEQFF
TRBV4-1	-	once	14	TRBJ1-2	TGCGCCAGCAGCCAAGATGCGGCGGTTCCGGGCTACACCTTC	CASSQDAAVPGYTF
TRBV11-3	-	-	15	TRBJ2-7	TGTGCCAGCAGCTTAGCCGTTGGAGTAAACTACGAGCAGTACTTC	CASSLAVGVNYEQYF
TRBV27	TRBD1	-	14	TRBJ1-4	TGTGCCAGCAGCTCAGGGGGGTTGGGTGAAAAACTGTTTTTT	CASSSGGLGEKLFF
TRBV6-5	TRBD2	-	16	TRBJ2-7	TGTGCCAGCAGTTACGGGCTAGCGGGAGCGGTAGGCGAGCAGTACTTC	CASSYGLAGAVGEQYF
TRBV30	TRBD1	once	13	TRBJ1-6	TGTGCCTGCCCCATCGGGACAGATTCACCCCTCCACTTT	CACPIGTDSPLHF
TRBV7-2	-	-	15	TRBJ1-3	TGTGCCAGCAGCCCACGAGCGGGGATGAAGGACACCATATATTTT	CASSPRAGMKDTIYF
TRBV28	TRBD2	-	15	TRBJ2-2	TGTGCCAGCAGTCCCCAGGGCGGGAGGACCGGGGAGCTGTTTTTT	CASSPQGGRTGELFF
TRBV28	-	-	15	TRBJ2-3	TGTGCCAGCAGCCGAAGTACAGGGTCCACAGATACGCAGTATTTT	CASSRSTGSTDTQYF
TRBV28	-	-	14	TRBJ1-2	TGTGCCAGCAGTTTTCAACCTCGGGGGGGAGGCTACACCTTC	CASSFQPRGGGYTF
TRBV7-9	TRBD1	-	18	TRBJ2-6	TGTGCCAGCAGCTTATTCTGGGACAGGGTTACTGGGGCCAACGTCCTGACTTTC	CASSLFWDRVTGANVLTF
TRBV7-8	TRBD2	-	15	TRBJ2-1	TGTGCCAGCAGCTTAGAACTAGCGGGGGGCAATGAGCAGTTCTTC	CASSLELAGGNEQFF
TRBV7-9	TRBD2	-	13	TRBJ2-7	TGTGCCAGCAGCTCTAGCGGGAATCCCGAGCAGTACTTC	CASSSSGNPEQYF
TRBV6-5	TRBD1	-	14	TRBJ1-2	TGTGCCAGCAGTTTCGACAGGGGTGGGCGGGGCTACACCTTC	CASSFDRGGRGYTF
TRBV19	TRBD1	-	13	TRBJ1-1	TGTGCCAGTAATCGGGACAGGGATGTTGAAGCTTTCTTT	CASNRDRDVEAFF
TRBV11-2	-	-	14	TRBJ2-5	TGTGCCAGCAGCTCCAGGGTAGCAGAAGAGACCCAGTACTTC	CASSSRVAEETQYF
TRBV3-1/TRBV3-2	TRBD2	-	16	TRBJ2-5	TGTGCCAGCAGCCAAGATGGAGCGGGGAGGCAAGAGACCCAGTACTTC	CASSQDGAGRQETQYF
TRBV2	-	-	11	TRBJ1-1	TGTGCCAGCAGTTCGGGCACTGAAGCTTTCTTT	CASSSGTEAFF
TRBV6-5	-	-	14	TRBJ1-1	TGTGCCAGCAGTTCTACGGGGTTGAACACTGAAGCTTTCTTT	CASSSTGLNTEAFF
TRBV6-4	-	-	14	TRBJ2-1	TGTGCCAGCAGTGAAACTAGTATTTACAATGAGCAGTTCTTC	CASSETSIYNEQFF
TRBV9	-	-	16	TRBJ2-2	TGTGCCAGCAGCGTAGGCGACGGAGTGAACACCGGGGAGCTGTTTTTT	CASSVGDGVNTGELFF
TRBV6-1	TRBD1	-	13	TRBJ1-1	TGTGCCAGCACCGGACAGGAGGAGACTGAAGCTTTCTTT	CASTGQEETEAFF
TRBV5-1	-	once	14	TRBJ2-5	TGCGCCAGCAGCTTCGGGGGAGGAAGGGAGACCCAGTACTTC	CASSFGGGRETQYF
TRBV20-1	-	-	11	TRBJ1-2	TGCAGTGCTACAACAGTCTATGGCTACACCTTC	CSATTVYGYTF
TRBV27	TRBD1	-	14	TRBJ2-7	TGTGCCAGCAGACTTGGACAGGTCAACAACGAGCAGTACTTC	CASRLGQVNNEQYF
TRBV6-2/TRBV6-3	TRBD2	once	13	TRBJ2-7	TGTGCCAGCAGTTGGCTAGCGGGGTACGAGCAGTACTTC	CASSWLAGYEQYF
TRBV7-8	-	-	15	TRBJ2-2	TGTGCCAGCAGCCGGCTGGGCAGGAACACCGGGGAGCTGTTTTTT	CASSRLGRNTGELFF
TRBV18	TRBD1	-	15	TRBJ1-3	TGTGCCAGCTCACCACTCAGGGGGGCTGGAAACACCATATATTTT	CASSPLRGAGNTIYF
TRBV29-1	-	-	13	TRBJ1-1	TGCAGCGTTGCCCCACTGACTTTCACTGAAGCTTTCTTT	CSVAPLTFTEAFF
TRBV5-1	TRBD1	-	17	TRBJ1-6	TGCGCCAGCAGCCCTCGGGACAGGGAATCCTATAATTCACCCCTCCACTTT	CASSPRDRESYNSPLHF
TRBV10-3	-	-	13	TRBJ1-1	TGTGCCATCAGGGTGACACCGAACACTGAAGCTTTCTTT	CAIRVTPNTEAFF
TRBV6-5	-	few	12	TRBJ1-5	TGTGCCAGCAGGGGGGCCGGTCAGCCCCAGCATTTT	CASRGAGQPQHF
TRBV30	TRBD1	-	13	TRBJ1-2	TGTGCCTGGCAAATGACAGGGAACTATGGCTACACCTTC	CAWQMTGNYGYTF
TRBV28	-	-	14	TRBJ1-2	TGTGCCAGCAGTTTACAGCAGGTCCGATTCCTATACACCTTC	CASSLQQVRFLYTF
TRBV4-2	-	few	19	TRBJ1-6	TGTGCCAGCAGCCAAGATGGCGGGGGAAGGAGCTCCTATAATTCACCCCTCCACTTT	CASSQDGGGRSSYNSPLHF
TRBV5-1	-	-	14	TRBJ2-3	TGCGCCAGCAGCTTGGAGAGGGGGGGCGATACGCAGTATTTT	CASSLERGGDTQYF
TRBV6-1	-	-	16	TRBJ2-3	TGTGCCAGCAGTGAAGGGTCTAGCCTTAGCACAGATACGCAGTATTTT	CASSEGSSLSTDTQYF
TRBV7-9	-	-	16	TRBJ2-3	TGTGCCAGCAGCTTAATGGAGGGCTCTAGCACAGATACGCAGTATTTT	CASSLMEGSSTDTQYF
TRBV3-1/TRBV3-2	-	once	13	TRBJ1-2	TGTGCCAGCAGCCAAGCGGTGGAGTATGGCTACACCTTC	CASSQAVEYGYTF
TRBV6-5	-	-	12	TRBJ2-3	TGTGCCAGCAGGACAAGCACAGATACGCAGTATTTT	CASRTSTDTQYF
TRBV4-3	TRBD1	once	15	TRBJ2-5	TGCGCCAGCAGCCAAGTAGACAGGGTTTGGGAGACCCAGTACTTC	CASSQVDRVWETQYF
TRBV27	TRBD2	-	15	TRBJ2-4	TGTGCCAGCAGTTATTCGAGGTCGGGGGGAAACATTCAGTACTTC	CASSYSRSGGNIQYF
TRBV9	-	-	12	TRBJ2-3	TGTGCCAGCAGCGTAGAAGGTGGGCCGCAGTATTTT	CASSVEGGPQYF